This TCR beta chain originates from a study of OX40 agonist ivuxolimab in advanced cancers. Findings of the study overall: Relative to CD4+ cells, CD8+ T cells on average had more expanded clones.

V shed 4 bases and J shed 6 bases, with 16 bases lying between them. Germline CDR1 reads SGHRS; CDR2 reads YFSETQ. This CDR3 is built from 14 residues. As concerns this clone: Its cognate antigen is unknown.

Sequenced by immunoSEQ multiplex PCR; TCRdb stores in-frame clones only, minus some. The table shows tens of thousands of clones, with about 91% occurring only once. The material sequenced was CD4+ or CD8+ T cells sorted from blood, taken in a trial of the OX40 agonist ivuxolimab. The receptor was isolated from an adult with an advanced solid tumor such as melanoma, head and neck, liver or kidney cancer. The chain recombines TRBV5-1 with TRBJ1-2; possibly TRBD1 for D (5 bases). This CDR3 reads CASSRSGAGDGYTF. CDR3 coding DNA: TGCGCCAGCAGCCGAAGTGGGGCTGGGGATGGCTACACCTTC.